These 9 T cell receptor beta chains were all obtained from the same sample, sequenced in a study of cytomegalovirus exposure and HLA in healthy donors. The PCR was carried out with 60 Vbeta primers and 13 Jbeta primers. Data came from immunoSEQ multiplex PCR; TCRdb stores just in-frame clones and leaves some out. This sample has 130,000 or so clones, with approximately 80% found just once. Sequencing was done on a sample of PBMCs. Source of these receptors: a male donor in good health and CMV-seropositive.

This chain joins TRBV5-1 and TRBJ2-1; D not certain. Germline CDR1 and CDR2: SGHRS and YFSETQ. Trimming removed 0 bases at V and 3 bases at J, with 7 bases between. The CDR3 extends over 14 amino acids. CDR3 amino acids: CASSLAPSYNEQFF. In DNA form, the CDR3 reads TGCGCCAGCAGCTTGGCACCCAGCTACAATGAGCAGTTCTTC.

This CDR3 reads CASTSQVRNSGNTIYF. Written as DNA, the CDR3 is TGTGCCAGTACGTCACAGGTCCGAAACTCTGGAAACACCATATATTTT. The chain combines TRBV19 with TRBJ1-3; D is perhaps TRBD1 (5 bases). V gave up 7 bases and J gave up 0 bases, with 16 bases separating them. Germline V gives CDR1 LNHDA, CDR2 SQIVND (reference sequence). This CDR3 is 16 amino acids long.

The table lists this clone with a few counts. The chain couples TRBV6-1 to TRBJ2-1, with TRBD2 matching 10 bases. The CDR3 length is 14 residues. Germline V gene lookup returns CDR1 MNHNS and CDR2 SASEGT. Losses at the gene ends were 5 bases for V and 15 bases for J; bases not matched to a gene: 13. The CDR3 bases are TGTGCCAGCAGTTCAGCGGGAGGGCCTATCTTTATGTTCTTC. This gives the protein CASSSAGGPIFMFF.

The V gene is TRBV6-5, the J gene TRBJ2-7; no clear D. This CDR3 is built from 13 residues. CDR1 MNHEY and CDR2 SVGAGI come from the germline V gene. The V gene lost 6 bases and the J gene lost 5 bases, with 14 bases spanning the gap. The CDR3 protein is CASRSAGIDEQYF. The CDR3 DNA follows: TGTGCCAGCAGATCGGCAGGAATAGACGAGCAGTACTTC.

This chain connects TRBV7-8 to TRBJ2-5; TRBD2 aligns across 7 bases. V gave up 0 bases and J gave up 5 bases; unmatched junction bases: 9. This CDR3 has 16 residues. CDR1 and CDR2 from the germline V gene are SGHVS and FQNEAQ. CDR3 sequence (DNA): TGTGCCAGCAGCTTAGCAGGCCCGGGACTAACGGAGACCCAGTACTTC. Its translation: CASSLAGPGLTETQYF. Full variable domain (outside the CDR3, taken from reference TRBV7-8 and TRBJ2-5): GAGVSQSPRYKVAKRGQDVALRCDPISGHVSLFWYQQALGQGPEFLTYFQNEAQLDKSGLPSDRFFAERPEGSVSTLKIQRTQQEDSAVYLCASSLAGPGLTETQYFGPGTRLLVL.

This clone came up a few times. V and J are TRBV5-1 and TRBJ2-5; 8 bases are a match to TRBD2. The J call may be mistaken, given a closer DNA end match to TRBJ2-7. This CDR3 has 15 residues. CDR1 and CDR2 from the germline V gene are SGHRS and YFSETQ. The CDR3: CASSPRSGSSYEQYF. CDR3 sequence (DNA): TGCGCCAGCAGCCCCCGGAGCGGGAGCTCCTACGAGCAGTACTTC.

The chain carries TRBV5-1 and TRBJ2-2, with 7 bases aligning to TRBD1. The germline V gene has CDR1 SGHRS and CDR2 YFSETQ. Losses at the gene ends were 0 bases for V and 7 bases for J; bases not matched to a gene: 6. CDR3 length: 15 amino acids. The CDR3 protein is CASSLARGTGGELFF. CDR3 nucleotide sequence: TGCGCCAGCAGCTTGGCCAGGGGGACGGGCGGGGAGCTGTTTTTT.

This clone was seen only once. This chain uses TRBV5-4 with TRBJ2-3; 8 nucleotides match TRBD2. Trimming cost V 3 bases and J 2 bases; bases outside gene matches: 11. CDR1 SGHNT and CDR2 YYREEE come from the germline V gene (reference sequence). CDR3 length: 17 amino acids. CDR3: CASSSATSADFTDTQYF. CDR3 DNA: TGTGCCAGCAGCTCTGCGACTAGCGCTGACTTCACAGATACGCAGTATTTT. Full variable domain (remainder filled in from reference TRBV5-4 and TRBJ2-3): ETGVTQSPTHLIKTRGQQVTLRCSSQSGHNTVSWYQQALGQGPQFIFQYYREEENGRGNFPPRFSGLQFPNYSSELNVNALELDDSALYLCASSSATSADFTDTQYFGPGTRLTVL.

The table lists this clone with a count of one. The V call is TRBV7-9, the J call TRBJ1-5, with TRBD1 as a possible D gene (5 bases). The germline gives CDR1 SEHNR, CDR2 FQNEAQ (reference sequence). Trimming took off 4 bases at V and 0 bases at J, with 16 bases between the two ends. The CDR3 length is 17 residues. The CDR3 DNA reads as TGTGCCAGCAGCTCGTTTACGGACACATATAGCAATCAGCCCCAGCATTTT. This sequence encodes CASSSFTDTYSNQPQHF.